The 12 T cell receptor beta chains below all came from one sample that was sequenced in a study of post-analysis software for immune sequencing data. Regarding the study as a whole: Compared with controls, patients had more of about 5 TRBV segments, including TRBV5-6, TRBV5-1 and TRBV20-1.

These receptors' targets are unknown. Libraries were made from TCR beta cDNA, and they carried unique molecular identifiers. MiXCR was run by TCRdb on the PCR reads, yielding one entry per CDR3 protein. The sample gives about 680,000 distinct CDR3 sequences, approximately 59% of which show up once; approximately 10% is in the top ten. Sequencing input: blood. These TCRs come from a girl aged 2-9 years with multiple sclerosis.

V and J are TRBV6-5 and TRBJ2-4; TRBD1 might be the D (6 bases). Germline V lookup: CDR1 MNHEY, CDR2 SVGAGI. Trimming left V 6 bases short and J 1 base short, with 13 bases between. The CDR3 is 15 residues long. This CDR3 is CASSTYREAKNIQYF. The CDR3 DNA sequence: TGTGCCAGCAGCACCTACAGGGAGGCCAAAAACATTCAGTACTTC.

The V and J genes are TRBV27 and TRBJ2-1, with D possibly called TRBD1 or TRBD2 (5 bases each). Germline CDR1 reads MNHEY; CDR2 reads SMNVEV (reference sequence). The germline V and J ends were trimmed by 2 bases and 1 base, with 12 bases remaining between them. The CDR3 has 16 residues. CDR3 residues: CASSLGFGTSYNEQFF. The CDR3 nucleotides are TGTGCCAGCAGTTTAGGTTTTGGGACGTCCTACAATGAGCAGTTCTTC.

Here the CDR3 DNA reads TGTGCCTGCACCCTGGGGGCGGTTAAAGAGACCCAGTACTTC. It codes for CACTLGAVKETQYF. V is TRBV5-5 and J is TRBJ2-5; tentatively, D is TRBD1 (6 bases). V lost 10 bases and J lost 3, with 19 bases in between. The CDR3 loop spans 14 amino acids. Germline assignment: CDR1 SGHKS and CDR2 YYEKEE (reference sequence). The whole variable domain, remainder taken from reference TRBV5-5 and TRBJ2-5, is DAGVTQSPTHLIKTRGQQVTLRCSPISGHKSVSWYQQVLGQGPQFIFQYYEKEERGRGNFPDRFSARQFPNYSSELNVNALLLGDSALYLCACTLGAVKETQYFGPGTRLLVL.

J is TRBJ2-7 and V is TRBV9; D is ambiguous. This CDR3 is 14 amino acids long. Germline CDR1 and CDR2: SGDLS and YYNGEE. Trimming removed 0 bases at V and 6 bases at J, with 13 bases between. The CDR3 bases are TGTGCCAGCAGCGTAGCCTCATCGATGGGCGAGCAGTACTTC. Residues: CASSVASSMGEQYF.

Here the CDR3 DNA reads TGTGCTAGTGGCAATTTTAGCGGACACAATGAGCAGTTCTTC. Residues: CASGNFSGHNEQFF. The V call is TRBV12-5, the J call TRBJ2-1; D might be TRBD2 (6 bases). The V and J ends lost 6 bases and 5 bases respectively, with 14 bases between them. CDR1 is LGHNT and CDR2 is FRNRAP in the germline V gene. The CDR3 consists of 14 residues.

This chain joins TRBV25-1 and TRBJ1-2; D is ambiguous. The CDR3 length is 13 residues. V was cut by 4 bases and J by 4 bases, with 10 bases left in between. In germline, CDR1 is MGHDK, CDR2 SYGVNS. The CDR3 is CASSAMDGYGYTF. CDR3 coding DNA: TGTGCCAGCAGTGCCATGGACGGCTATGGCTACACCTTC.

CDR3 protein: CASSPGTGMSTDTQYF. The CDR3 coding sequence is TGTGCCAGCAGTCCCGGGACAGGGATGAGTACAGATACGCAGTATTTT. V is TRBV14 and J is TRBJ2-3, with TRBD1 identical over 9 bases. CDR1 and CDR2 from the germline V gene are SGHDN and FVKESK. The CDR3 has 16 amino acids. V shed 6 bases and J 3 bases; nucleotides not matched to a gene: 10.

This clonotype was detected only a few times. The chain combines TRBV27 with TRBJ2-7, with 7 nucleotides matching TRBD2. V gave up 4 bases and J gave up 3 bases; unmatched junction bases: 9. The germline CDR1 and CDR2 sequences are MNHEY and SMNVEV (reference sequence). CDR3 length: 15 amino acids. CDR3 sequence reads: CASSSSSGPDYEQYF. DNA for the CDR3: TGTGCCAGCAGTTCTTCTAGCGGTCCCGACTACGAGCAGTACTTC.

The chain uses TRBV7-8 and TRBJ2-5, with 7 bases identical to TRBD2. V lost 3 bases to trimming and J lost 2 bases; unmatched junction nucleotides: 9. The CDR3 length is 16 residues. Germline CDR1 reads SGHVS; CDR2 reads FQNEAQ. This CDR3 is CASSLTSGDRQETQYF. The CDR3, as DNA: TGTGCCAGCAGCTTGACGAGCGGGGACCGGCAAGAGACCCAGTACTTC.

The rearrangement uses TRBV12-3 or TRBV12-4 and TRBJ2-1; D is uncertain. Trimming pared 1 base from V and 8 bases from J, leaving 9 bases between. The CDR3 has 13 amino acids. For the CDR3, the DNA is TGTGCCAGCAGTTTAGACAGCCAGGATGAGCAGTTCTTC. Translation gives CASSLDSQDEQFF.

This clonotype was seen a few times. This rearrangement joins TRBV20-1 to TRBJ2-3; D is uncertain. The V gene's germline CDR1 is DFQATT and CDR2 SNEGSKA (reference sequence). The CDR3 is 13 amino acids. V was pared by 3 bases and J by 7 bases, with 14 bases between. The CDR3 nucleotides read TGCAGTGCTAGTGACCCAATCATGAATACGCAGTATTTT. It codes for CSASDPIMNTQYF.

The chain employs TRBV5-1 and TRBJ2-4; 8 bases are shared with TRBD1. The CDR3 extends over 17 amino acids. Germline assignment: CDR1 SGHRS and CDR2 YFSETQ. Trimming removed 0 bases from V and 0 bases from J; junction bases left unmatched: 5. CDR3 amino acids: CASSLDWTGIAKNIQYF. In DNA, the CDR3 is TGCGCCAGCAGCTTGGATTGGACAGGGATAGCCAAAAACATTCAGTACTTC.